These T cell receptor beta chains were read from a single sample in a study of blood T cell repertoires in COVID-19. Some clones are missing from TCRdb's copy, which holds only in-frame ones; the method was immunoSEQ multiplex PCR. The data show about 370,000 clones, over 75% seen once. Sequenced material: PBMCs or T cells enriched from blood (not recorded which). Receptors were obtained from a man in his late teens or twenties who had recovered from COVID-19. Both conserved end residues are part of each CDR3. D genes are given only for firm matches. Rows give clone size only sometimes, using once, few, many, or a class for an expanded clone.

.	.	TRBV7-3	TRBJ2-1	TGTGCCAGCAGCTTAAGTGTAAACAATGAGCAGTTCTTC	CASSLSVNNEQFF
TRBD2	.	TRBV3-1/TRBV3-2	TRBJ2-1	TGTGCCAGCAGCCAAGCCCGGGGGGTGAGCTCCTACAATGAGCAGTTCTTC	CASSQARGVSSYNEQFF
.	.	TRBV5-1	TRBJ2-1	TGCGCCAGCAGCCCGGGGGATCCGAGCTCCTACAATGAGCAGTTCTTC	CASSPGDPSSYNEQFF
.	.	TRBV11-3	TRBJ2-7	TGTGCCAGCAGCGGCAAAGAGGGCGAGCAGTACTTC	CASSGKEGEQYF
TRBD2	.	TRBV2	TRBJ2-1	TGTGCCAGCAGTGATAGTCCGGGACTAGAAAGCTACAATGAGCAGTTCTTC	CASSDSPGLESYNEQFF
TRBD2	.	TRBV5-6	TRBJ2-1	TGTGCCAGCAGCTTGGCCACTAGCGGGAGGTTGGATGAGCAGTTCTTC	CASSLATSGRLDEQFF
TRBD1	once	TRBV24-1	TRBJ2-7	TGTGCCACCAGTGATTTCAGTCCGACAGGGGGTCTATACGAGCAGTACTTC	CATSDFSPTGGLYEQYF
TRBD1	.	TRBV9	TRBJ1-1	TGTGCCAGCAGCGTACCCCGACAGGGGGTGGATACTGAAGCTTTCTTT	CASSVPRQGVDTEAFF
TRBD1	.	TRBV6-5	TRBJ2-3	TGTGCCAGCGCCAGGGACAGGGGATTAAATACGCAGTATTTT	CASARDRGLNTQYF
TRBD2	.	TRBV6-5	TRBJ2-1	TGTGCCAGCAGTCGAAGCGGGGTATTTGAGCAGTTCTTC	CASSRSGVFEQFF
.	.	TRBV12-3/TRBV12-4	TRBJ2-7	TGTGCCAGCAGTCCGACAGTCTACGAGCAGTACTTC	CASSPTVYEQYF
.	.	TRBV3-1/TRBV3-2	TRBJ1-1	TGTGCCAGCAGCCGGAAACCGGGACAAAGGGCCACTGAAGCTTTCTTT	CASSRKPGQRATEAFF
.	.	TRBV6-5	TRBJ2-3	TGTGCCAGCAGCCCCTCGAAGCCAGATACGCAGTATTTT	CASSPSKPDTQYF
TRBD2	once	TRBV2	TRBJ2-5	TGTGCCAGCAGCCTTCGGGGGGGCCTCAGCAATGACCGACGAGAGACCCAGTACTTC	CASSLRGGLSNDRRETQYF
.	.	TRBV4-2	TRBJ1-2	TGTGCCAGCAGCCAAGAGGTGGGCTTCGGCTATGGCTACACCTTC	CASSQEVGFGYGYTF
.	.	TRBV19	TRBJ2-1	TGTGCCAGTAGTGAAATTCATAGCTCCTACAATGAGCAGTTCTTC	CASSEIHSSYNEQFF
.	once	TRBV4-1	TRBJ1-2	TGCGCCAGCAGCCAAGTACAGGTCGGTTCTAACTATGGCTACACCTTC	CASSQVQVGSNYGYTF
TRBD2	.	TRBV6-5	TRBJ2-1	TGTGCCAGCAGTTATACTAGCGGGAACTACAATGAGCAGTTCTTC	CASSYTSGNYNEQFF
.	.	TRBV28	TRBJ1-5	TGTGCCAGCAGTTTAAGGGGCCAGGACGGCGGCAATCAGCCCCAGCATTTT	CASSLRGQDGGNQPQHF
TRBD1	.	TRBV6-1	TRBJ1-2	TGTGCCAGCAGTGATCTAGGACAGGGAATTAATGGCTACACCTTC	CASSDLGQGINGYTF
.	few	TRBV7-6	TRBJ1-5	TGTGCCAGCAGCTTAGGGGGAGGGGTGGTCGAGCCCCAGCATTTT	CASSLGGGVVEPQHF
TRBD1	.	TRBV7-2	TRBJ2-7	TGTGCCAGCAGCTCGGACAGGGGGGGCGAGCAGTACTTC	CASSSDRGGEQYF
.	.	TRBV7-2	TRBJ2-7	TGTGCCAGCAGCTTATGGAGGGAGCAGTACTTC	CASSLWREQYF
TRBD2	.	TRBV10-2	TRBJ2-2	TGCGCCAGCAGTGAGAAGGGAGCGGGAGCTGACACCGGGGAGCTGTTTTTT	CASSEKGAGADTGELFF
TRBD1	.	TRBV6-5	TRBJ2-1	TGTGCCAGCAGTTCATCCGGGACAGTCAATGAGCAGTTCTTC	CASSSSGTVNEQFF
TRBD1	.	TRBV27	TRBJ2-5	TGTGCCAGCAGTTTACAAGCACAGGGGGCAGGGACCCAGTACTTC	CASSLQAQGAGTQYF
.	.	TRBV5-1	TRBJ2-7	TGCGCCAGCAGCTTGGGTTCGTGGGCTATGTCCTACGAGCAGTACTTC	CASSLGSWAMSYEQYF
TRBD2	.	TRBV7-7	TRBJ2-3	TGTGCCAGCAGCTTAACGGGGGGGGCAACAGATACGCAGTATTTT	CASSLTGGATDTQYF
.	.	TRBV9	TRBJ2-7	TGTGCCAGCAGCGTAAAACTAGAGACCTACGAGCAGTACTTC	CASSVKLETYEQYF
TRBD2	.	TRBV11-3	TRBJ2-1	TGTGCCAGCAGCCTTGGGACTAGCGGGGACGATAACAATGAGCAGTTCTTC	CASSLGTSGDDNNEQFF
TRBD1	.	TRBV27	TRBJ1-2	TGTGCCAGCAGTATCGGACAGGGCAACGGCTACACCTTC	CASSIGQGNGYTF
.	.	TRBV27	TRBJ1-2	TGTGCCAGCAGTCCGGGAACCGGCTACACCTTC	CASSPGTGYTF
.	.	TRBV27	TRBJ1-2	TGTGCCAGCAGCTCCGGGGTACAGGGTAAGGAGGGCTACACCTTC	CASSSGVQGKEGYTF
.	.	TRBV6-5	TRBJ1-2	TGTGCCAGCAGTTATGCCGCAGGGCGTACAAATGGCTACACCTTC	CASSYAAGRTNGYTF
TRBD1	.	TRBV6-1	TRBJ1-6	TGTGCCAGCAGTGAGGCCGGGACAGGCAATTCACCCCTCCACTTT	CASSEAGTGNSPLHF
TRBD1	.	TRBV7-8	TRBJ2-6	TGTGCCAGCAGCCCTGGACAGGGGGCTCCCACTGGGGCCAACGTCCTGACTTTC	CASSPGQGAPTGANVLTF
TRBD1	.	TRBV2	TRBJ1-4	TGTGCCAGCACCGAACTAGGGGGCTCCGGGGAAAAACTGTTTTTT	CASTELGGSGEKLFF
TRBD1	.	TRBV30	TRBJ1-6	TGTGCCTGGAGAGACAGGGGGAAGGATTCACCCCTCCACTTT	CAWRDRGKDSPLHF
TRBD2	.	TRBV2	TRBJ2-5	TGTGCCAGCAGACTAGCGGGGGGCCCCGAGACCCAGTACTTC	CASRLAGGPETQYF
.	.	TRBV2	TRBJ1-1	TGTGCCAGCAGTGAACGGAGGATTGACACTGAAGCTTTCTTT	CASSERRIDTEAFF
.	.	TRBV5-8	TRBJ1-5	TGTGCCAGCCCCCTAGGGGGGGGCGTGAGCAATCAGCCCCAGCATTTT	CASPLGGGVSNQPQHF
TRBD1	.	TRBV19	TRBJ1-6	TGTGCCAGTAGTACCCAGGGGGGCGCGGGGTCACCCCTCCACTTT	CASSTQGGAGSPLHF
TRBD1	.	TRBV7-2	TRBJ2-5	TGTGCCAGCAGCCCACAGGGGGGCTACAGGACCCAGTACTTC	CASSPQGGYRTQYF